The rows below give T cell receptor beta chains drawn from one sample of a study of CD4 and CD8 cells across lung adenocarcinoma regions. Each CDR3 protein is one row after TCRdb ran MiXCR on the PCR reads. In the table there are 15,000 or so distinct CDR3 sequences, roughly 47% of which are singletons. Sequencing used CD4+ T cells from the center of a lung tumor. Every receptor here comes from a male donor with lung adenocarcinoma. The CD4 and CD8 labels of this study may be unreliable. CDR3s include the opening cysteine and the closing phenylalanine or tryptophan. A D gene is named only where the DNA matches it firmly. Only part of the rows carry a size: once, few, many, or a class if the clone is expanded.

D | size | J | V | DNA | CDR3
NA | medium-sized | TRBJ2-1 | TRBV6-5 | TGTGCCAGCAGTTACTCGAGTCCAGGGAGGAAGGAGCAGTTCTTC | CASSYSSPGRKEQFF
NA | NA | TRBJ2-2 | TRBV6-5 | TGTGCCAGCAGACTCCAGTCCGGAATTACAGATAAGCAGTTTTTT | CASRLQSGITDKQFF
TRBD2 | few | TRBJ2-1 | TRBV20-1 | TGCAGTGCGACTAGCGGGACCGATGAGCAGTTCTTC | CSATSGTDEQFF
NA | many | TRBJ2-5 | TRBV12-3/TRBV12-4 | TGTGCCAGCAGTTTAGCGGGCTCAGAGACCCAGTACTTC | CASSLAGSETQYF
NA | many | TRBJ1-1 | TRBV10-3 | TGTGCCACCGGGACACCGAACACTGAAGCTTTCTTT | CATGTPNTEAFF
NA | many | TRBJ2-7 | TRBV6-5 | TGTGCCAGCAGTTTGGACCGGGGATTTTACGAGCAGTACTTC | CASSLDRGFYEQYF
NA | many | TRBJ2-7 | TRBV6-5 | TGTGCCAGCAGTTTCGGGGCAACCTACGAGCAGTACTTC | CASSFGATYEQYF
NA | many | TRBJ2-1 | TRBV27 | TGTGCCAGCAGTTTACCGACCACAGGGGAGCAGTTCTTC | CASSLPTTGEQFF
NA | NA | TRBJ2-5 | TRBV10-3 | TGTGCGGGTGGAGGGGGGAGTGAGAAAGAGACCCAGTACTTC | CAGGGGSEKETQYF
NA | NA | TRBJ1-2 | TRBV5-1 | TGCGCCAGCAGCTTCGACAGCTATGGCTACACCTTC | CASSFDSYGYTF
NA | NA | TRBJ2-1 | TRBV11-3 | TGTGCCAGCAGCTTAGAGGGGTCCGCCACCTACAATGAGCAGTTCTTC | CASSLEGSATYNEQFF
TRBD2 | NA | TRBJ2-1 | TRBV5-1 | TGCGCCAGCAGCGAGGGACTAGCGGGAGTCCATGAGCAGTTCTTC | CASSEGLAGVHEQFF
TRBD1 | NA | TRBJ2-2 | TRBV7-9 | TGTGCCAGCAGCTTAACCGCAAGACCCGGGACAGCCGGGGAGCTGTTTTTT | CASSLTARPGTAGELFF
NA | NA | TRBJ2-5 | TRBV6-1 | TGTGCCAGCAGTGAAGGGGGGGGGCGGGGCCGTGACCAAGACACCCAGTACTTC | CASSEGGGRGRDQDTQYF
TRBD2 | many | TRBJ2-3 | TRBV6-6 | TGTGTCTCGAGGGAGGGCCGAGGAACAGATACGCAGTATTTT | CVSREGRGTDTQYF
NA | NA | TRBJ2-4 | TRBV6-1 | TGTGGCCGCGGTCCGGGGCGGGGAGCCAAAAACACGCAGTATTTC | CGRGPGRGAKNTQYF
TRBD1 | many | TRBJ1-1 | TRBV27 | TGTGCCAGCAGTTTAAACAGGGGGTCCTTGAACACTGAAGCTTTCTTT | CASSLNRGSLNTEAFF